Included here is one TCR beta chain sequence, with context. Its specificity is unknown. No infections or other immune events were documented during collection. The data stem from a study of identifying expanded T cells in peripheral blood. Profiling relied on immunoSEQ multiplex PCR, and the TCRdb table lists in-frame clones only, not all of them. Of some 120,000 clones listed, more than 80% were seen once; the top ten hold more than 2.5%. The germline V and J ends were trimmed by 1 base and 8 bases, with 11 bases remaining between them. In germline, CDR1 is SGHVS, CDR2 FQNEAQ. There are 14 residues in the CDR3. Findings and limits, study-wide: Technical replicates showed about 1.2 changed clones; around 2 weeks about 16.4; four weeks 19. Clone count variance between roughly 2-week samples rose with total template count.

Input material: blood. The receptor was derived from a person aged 18-70 years in good health. This rearrangement joins TRBV7-8 to TRBJ1-4; unclear D gene. The CDR3 loop is CASSLVAGGEKLFF. The CDR3 bases are TGTGCCAGCAGCTTAGTCGCAGGCGGGGAAAAACTGTTTTTT. Full variable domain (outside the CDR3, taken from reference TRBV7-8 and TRBJ1-4): GAGVSQSPRYKVAKRGQDVALRCDPISGHVSLFWYQQALGQGPEFLTYFQNEAQLDKSGLPSDRFFAERPEGSVSTLKIQRTQQEDSAVYLCASSLVAGGEKLFFGSGTQLSVL.